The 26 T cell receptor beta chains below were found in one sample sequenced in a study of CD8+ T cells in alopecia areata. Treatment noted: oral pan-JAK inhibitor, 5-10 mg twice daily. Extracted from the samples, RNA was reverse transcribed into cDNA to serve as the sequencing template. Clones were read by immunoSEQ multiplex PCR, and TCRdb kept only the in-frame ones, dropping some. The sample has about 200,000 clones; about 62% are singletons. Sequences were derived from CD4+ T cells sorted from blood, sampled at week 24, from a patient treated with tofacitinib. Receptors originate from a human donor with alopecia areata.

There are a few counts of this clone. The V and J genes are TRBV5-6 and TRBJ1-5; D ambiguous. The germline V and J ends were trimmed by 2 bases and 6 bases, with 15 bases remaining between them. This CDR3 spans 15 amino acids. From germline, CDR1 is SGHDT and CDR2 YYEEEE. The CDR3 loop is CASSLAGTAGQPQHF. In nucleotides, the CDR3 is TGTGCCAGCAGCTTAGCGGGAACCGCCGGTCAGCCCCAGCATTTT. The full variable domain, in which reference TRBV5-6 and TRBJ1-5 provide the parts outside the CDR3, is DAGVTQSPTHLIKTRGQQVTLRCSPKSGHDTVSWYQQALGQGPQFIFQYYEEEERQRGNFPDRFSGHQFPNYSSELNVNALLLGDSALYLCASSLAGTAGQPQHFGDGTRLSIL.

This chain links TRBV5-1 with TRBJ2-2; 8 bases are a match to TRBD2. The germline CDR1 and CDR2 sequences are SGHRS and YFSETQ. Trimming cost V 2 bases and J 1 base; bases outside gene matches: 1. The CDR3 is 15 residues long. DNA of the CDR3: TGCGCCAGCAGCTTTAGCGGGAAGAACACCGGGGAGCTGTTTTTT. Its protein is CASSFSGKNTGELFF. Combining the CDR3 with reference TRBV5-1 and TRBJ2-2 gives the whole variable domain KAGVTQTPRYLIKTRGQQVTLSCSPISGHRSVSWYQQTPGQGLQFLFEYFSETQRNKGNFPGRFSGRQFSNSRSEMNVSTLELGDSALYLCASSFSGKNTGELFFGEGSRLTVL.

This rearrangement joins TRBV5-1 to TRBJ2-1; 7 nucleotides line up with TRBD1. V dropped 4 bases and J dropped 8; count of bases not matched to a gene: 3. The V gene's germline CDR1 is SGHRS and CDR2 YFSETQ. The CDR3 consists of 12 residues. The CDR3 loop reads CASSGQVHEQFF. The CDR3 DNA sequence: TGCGCCAGCAGCGGACAGGTCCATGAGCAGTTCTTC.

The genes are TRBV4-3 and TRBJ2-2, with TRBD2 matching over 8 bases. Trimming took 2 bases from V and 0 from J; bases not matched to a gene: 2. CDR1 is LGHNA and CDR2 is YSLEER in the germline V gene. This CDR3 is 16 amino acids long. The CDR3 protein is CASSQPGLANTGELFF. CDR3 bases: TGCGCCAGCAGCCAACCGGGACTAGCGAACACCGGGGAGCTGTTTTTT.

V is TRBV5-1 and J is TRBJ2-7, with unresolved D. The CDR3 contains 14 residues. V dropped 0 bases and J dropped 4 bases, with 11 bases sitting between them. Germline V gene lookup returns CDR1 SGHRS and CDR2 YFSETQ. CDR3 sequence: CASSLAPGSYEQYF. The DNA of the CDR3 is TGCGCCAGCAGCTTGGCCCCAGGCTCATACGAGCAGTACTTC.

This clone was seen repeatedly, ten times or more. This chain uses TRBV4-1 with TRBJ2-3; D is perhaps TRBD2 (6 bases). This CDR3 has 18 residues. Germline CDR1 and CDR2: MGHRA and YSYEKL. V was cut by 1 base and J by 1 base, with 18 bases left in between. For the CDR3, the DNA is TGCGCCAGCAGCCAAGGACTGGGGCTAGCGATACGCACAGATACGCAGTATTTT. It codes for CASSQGLGLAIRTDTQYF.

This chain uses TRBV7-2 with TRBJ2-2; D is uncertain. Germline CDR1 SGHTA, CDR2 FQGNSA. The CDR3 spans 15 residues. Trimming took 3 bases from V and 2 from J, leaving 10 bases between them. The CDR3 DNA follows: TGTGCCAGCAGCTTTGTCTTTCTCAACACCGGGGAGCTGTTTTTT. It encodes CASSFVFLNTGELFF. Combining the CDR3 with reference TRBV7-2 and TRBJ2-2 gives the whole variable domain GAGVSQSPSNKVTEKGKDVELRCDPISGHTALYWYRQSLGQGLEFLIYFQGNSAPDKSGLPSDRFSAERTGGSVSTLTIQRTQQEDSAVYLCASSFVFLNTGELFFGEGSRLTVL.

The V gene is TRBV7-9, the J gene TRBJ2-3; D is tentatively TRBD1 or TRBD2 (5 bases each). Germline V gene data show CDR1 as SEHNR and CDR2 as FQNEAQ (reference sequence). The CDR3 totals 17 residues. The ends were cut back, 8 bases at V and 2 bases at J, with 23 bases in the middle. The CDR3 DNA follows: TGTGCCAGCGGAGGTCCTCTGGGGCAGGAGGTCACAGATACGCAGTATTTT. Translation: CASGGPLGQEVTDTQYF.

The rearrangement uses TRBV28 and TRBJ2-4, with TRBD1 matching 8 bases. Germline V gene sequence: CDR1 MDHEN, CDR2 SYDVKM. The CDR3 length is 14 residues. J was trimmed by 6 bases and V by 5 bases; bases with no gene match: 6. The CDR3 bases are TGTGCCAGCAGTGCAACGGACAGGGCAAACATTCAGTACTTC. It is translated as CASSATDRANIQYF. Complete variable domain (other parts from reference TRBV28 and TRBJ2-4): DVKVTQSSRYLVKRTGEKVFLECVQDMDHENMFWYRQDPGLGLRLIYFSYDVKMKEKGDIPEGYSVSREKKERFSLILESASTNQTSMYLCASSATDRANIQYFGAGTRLSVL.

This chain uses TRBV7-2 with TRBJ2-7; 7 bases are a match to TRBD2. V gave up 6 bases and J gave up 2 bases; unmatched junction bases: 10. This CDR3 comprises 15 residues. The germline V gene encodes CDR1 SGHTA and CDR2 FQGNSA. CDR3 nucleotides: TGTGCCAGCAGTTCCTGGACTAGTAGTACCTACGAGCAGTACTTC. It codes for CASSSWTSSTYEQYF. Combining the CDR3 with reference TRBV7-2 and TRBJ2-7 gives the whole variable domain GAGVSQSPSNKVTEKGKDVELRCDPISGHTALYWYRQSLGQGLEFLIYFQGNSAPDKSGLPSDRFSAERTGGSVSTLTIQRTQQEDSAVYLCASSSWTSSTYEQYFGPGTRLTVT.

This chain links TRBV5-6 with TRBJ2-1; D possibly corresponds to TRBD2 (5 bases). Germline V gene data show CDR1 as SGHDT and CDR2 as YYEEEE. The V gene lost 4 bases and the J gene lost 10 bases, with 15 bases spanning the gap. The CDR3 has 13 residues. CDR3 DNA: TGTGCCAGCAGCCCCTTTTTGAGGGAGGAGCAGTTCTTC. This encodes CASSPFLREEQFF.

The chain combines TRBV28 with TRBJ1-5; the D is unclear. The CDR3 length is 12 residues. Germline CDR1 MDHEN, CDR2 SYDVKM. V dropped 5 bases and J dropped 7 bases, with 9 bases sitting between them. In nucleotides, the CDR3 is TGTGCCAGCAGTCTGATTGACCAGCCCCAGCATTTT. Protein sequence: CASSLIDQPQHF.

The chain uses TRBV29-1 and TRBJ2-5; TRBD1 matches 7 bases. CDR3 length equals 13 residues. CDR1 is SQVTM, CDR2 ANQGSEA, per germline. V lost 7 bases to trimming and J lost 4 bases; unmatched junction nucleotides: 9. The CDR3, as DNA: TGCAGCGGGACCCTAGCAGGGGGAGAGACCCAGTACTTC. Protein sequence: CSGTLAGGETQYF.

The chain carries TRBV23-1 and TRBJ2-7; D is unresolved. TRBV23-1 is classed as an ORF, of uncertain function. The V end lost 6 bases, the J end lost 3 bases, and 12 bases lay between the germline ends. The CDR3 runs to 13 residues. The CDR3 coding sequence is TGCGCCAGCAGGTCCCATTTAGGCTACGAGCAGTACTTC. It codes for CASRSHLGYEQYF.

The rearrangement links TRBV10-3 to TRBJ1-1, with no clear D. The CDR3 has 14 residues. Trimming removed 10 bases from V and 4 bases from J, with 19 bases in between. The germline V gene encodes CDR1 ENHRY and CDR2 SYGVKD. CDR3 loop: CASSPTLEATEAFF. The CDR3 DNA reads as TGTGCCAGCAGCCCGACATTGGAGGCCACTGAAGCTTTCTTT.

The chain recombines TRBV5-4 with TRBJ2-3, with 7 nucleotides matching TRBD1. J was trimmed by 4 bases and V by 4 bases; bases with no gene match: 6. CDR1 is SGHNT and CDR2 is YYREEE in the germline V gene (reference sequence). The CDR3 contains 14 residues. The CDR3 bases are TGTGCCAGCAGCGTAAGACAGGGCTCAGATACGCAGTATTTT. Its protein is CASSVRQGSDTQYF.

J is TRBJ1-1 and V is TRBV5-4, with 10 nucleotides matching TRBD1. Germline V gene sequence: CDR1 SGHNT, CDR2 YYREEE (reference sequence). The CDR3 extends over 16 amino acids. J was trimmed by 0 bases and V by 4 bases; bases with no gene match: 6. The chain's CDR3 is CASSPRTGGMNTEAFF. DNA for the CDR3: TGTGCCAGCAGCCCGAGGACAGGGGGGATGAACACTGAAGCTTTCTTT.

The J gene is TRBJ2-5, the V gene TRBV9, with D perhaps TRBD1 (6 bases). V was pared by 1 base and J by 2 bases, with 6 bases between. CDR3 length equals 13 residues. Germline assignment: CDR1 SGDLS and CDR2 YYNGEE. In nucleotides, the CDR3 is TGTGCCAGCAGCGTAAGGGGGCAAGAGACCCAGTACTTC. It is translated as CASSVRGQETQYF.

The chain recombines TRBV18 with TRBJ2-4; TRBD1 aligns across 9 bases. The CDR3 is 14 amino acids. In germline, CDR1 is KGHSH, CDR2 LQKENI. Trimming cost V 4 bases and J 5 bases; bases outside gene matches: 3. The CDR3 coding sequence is TGTGCCAGCTCACGGGACAGGGCGGAAAACATTCAGTACTTC. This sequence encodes CASSRDRAENIQYF.

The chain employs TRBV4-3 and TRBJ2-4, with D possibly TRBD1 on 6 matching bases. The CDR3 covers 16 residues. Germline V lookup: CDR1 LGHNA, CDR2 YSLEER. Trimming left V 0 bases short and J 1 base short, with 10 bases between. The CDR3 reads CASSQDPRGAKNIQYF. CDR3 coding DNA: TGCGCCAGCAGCCAAGATCCAAGGGGGGCCAAAAACATTCAGTACTTC.

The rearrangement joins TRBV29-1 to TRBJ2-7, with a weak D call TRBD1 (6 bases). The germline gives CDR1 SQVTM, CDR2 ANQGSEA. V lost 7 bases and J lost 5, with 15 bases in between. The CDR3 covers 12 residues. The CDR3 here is CSARGQIHEQYF. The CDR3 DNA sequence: TGCAGCGCCCGAGGACAGATACACGAGCAGTACTTC.

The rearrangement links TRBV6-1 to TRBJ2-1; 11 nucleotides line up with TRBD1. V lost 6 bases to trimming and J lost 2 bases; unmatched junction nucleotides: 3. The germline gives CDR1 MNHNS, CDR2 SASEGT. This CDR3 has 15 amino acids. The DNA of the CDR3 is TGTGCCAGCAGGGGGACAGGGGGGGCCTACAATGAGCAGTTCTTC. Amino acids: CASRGTGGAYNEQFF.

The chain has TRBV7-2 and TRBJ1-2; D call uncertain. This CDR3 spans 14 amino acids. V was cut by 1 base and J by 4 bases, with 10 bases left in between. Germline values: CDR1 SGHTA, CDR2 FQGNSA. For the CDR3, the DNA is TGTGCCAGCAGCTTAGAGACACAGAGCTATGGCTACACCTTC. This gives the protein CASSLETQSYGYTF.

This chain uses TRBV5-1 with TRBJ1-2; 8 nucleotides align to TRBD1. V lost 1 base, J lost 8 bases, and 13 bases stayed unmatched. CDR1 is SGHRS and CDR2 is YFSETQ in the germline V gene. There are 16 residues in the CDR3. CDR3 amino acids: CASSLSPGQAPVGYTF. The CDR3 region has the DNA TGCGCCAGCAGCTTGAGTCCGGGACAGGCACCGGTGGGCTACACCTTC.

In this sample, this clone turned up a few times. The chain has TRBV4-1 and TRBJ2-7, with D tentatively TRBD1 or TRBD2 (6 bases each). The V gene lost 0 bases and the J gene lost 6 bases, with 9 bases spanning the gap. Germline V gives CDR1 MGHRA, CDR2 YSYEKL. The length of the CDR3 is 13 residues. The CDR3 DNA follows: TGCGCCAGCAGCCAAGACCGGGGGCGCGAGCAGTACTTC. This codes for CASSQDRGREQYF.

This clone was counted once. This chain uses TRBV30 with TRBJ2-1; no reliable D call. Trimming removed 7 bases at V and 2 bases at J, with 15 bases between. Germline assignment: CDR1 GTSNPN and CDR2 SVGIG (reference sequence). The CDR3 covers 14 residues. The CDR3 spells CASATGPPYNEQFF. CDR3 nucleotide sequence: TGTGCCTCGGCGACTGGCCCCCCCTACAATGAGCAGTTCTTC.